Below, 32 T cell receptor beta chains from the same sample are listed, as sequenced in a study of blood T cell repertoires in COVID-19. TCRdb's table, derived via immunoSEQ multiplex PCR, lists solely in-frame clones and lacks some. The table records 110,000 to 150,000 clones, 65% to 85% of them present only once. Sequencing was performed on peripheral blood. These receptors were taken from a woman aged 45 to 65 with acute or convalescent COVID-19.

The chain uses TRBV30 and TRBJ1-1; D not resolved. Germline V gives CDR1 GTSNPN, CDR2 SVGIG (reference sequence). CDR3 length: 11 amino acids. With 2 bases removed from V and 3 bases from J, the gap between germline ends came to 4 bases. The CDR3 loop reads CAWSSYTEAFF. As DNA, the CDR3 is TGTGCCTGGAGTTCATACACTGAAGCTTTCTTT.

The chain joins TRBV28 to TRBJ2-7; 8 positions match TRBD2. CDR3 size: 15 residues. Germline CDR1 is MDHEN and CDR2 is SYDVKM. V was clipped by 4 bases and J by 4 bases; unmatched bases: 9. CDR3 sequence: CASSSGGGLSYEQYF. As DNA, the CDR3 is TGTGCCAGCAGTTCGGGGGGGGGACTCTCTTACGAGCAGTACTTC.

Here the CDR3 reads CASSIGDRGFYEQYF. The CDR3 bases are TGTGCCAGTAGTATCGGGGACAGGGGGTTCTACGAGCAGTACTTC. V and J are TRBV19 and TRBJ2-7; 11 bases are shared with TRBD1. The germline CDR1 and CDR2 sequences are LNHDA and SQIVND (reference sequence). The V segment lost 3 bases and the J segment 3 bases; nucleotides outside the gene matches: 4. The CDR3 covers 15 residues.

V and J are TRBV4-3 and TRBJ1-1; TRBD1 agrees at 8 bases. The germline V gene encodes CDR1 LGHNA and CDR2 YSLEER. The V segment lost 2 bases and the J segment 0 bases; nucleotides outside the gene matches: 11. The length of the CDR3 is 18 residues. CDR3 DNA sequence: TGCGCCAGCAGCCAAACTACGACAGGGGCGGGTATGAACACTGAAGCTTTCTTT. Its protein product is CASSQTTTGAGMNTEAFF.

The V call is TRBV6-5, the J call TRBJ1-5; D might be TRBD1 (6 bases). The CDR3 sequence is 15 residues long. The germline gives CDR1 MNHEY, CDR2 SVGAGI. V was trimmed by 4 bases and J by 2 bases, leaving 12 bases between them. The CDR3 reads CASSLGKGGNQPQHF. In DNA, the CDR3 is TGTGCCAGCAGTTTGGGGAAGGGGGGCAATCAGCCCCAGCATTTT.

The J gene is TRBJ1-1, the V gene TRBV3-1 (or the pseudogene TRBV3-2); unclear D gene. Trimming pared 4 bases from V and 1 base from J, leaving 13 bases between. Germline V CDR1 and CDR2: LGHDT, YNNKEL (reference sequence). CDR3 length: 15 amino acids. The CDR3 region is CASSLFDTRNTEAFF. In nucleotides, the CDR3 is TGTGCCAGCAGCCTATTCGACACGAGGAACACTGAAGCTTTCTTT.

In this sample, this clone turned up once. Other DNA variants within this sample encode the same CDR3. CDR3 sequence reads: CASSEQGGDSPLHF. CDR3 DNA: TGTGCCAGCAGTGAACAGGGTGGTGATTCACCCCTCCACTTT. The chain links TRBV6-1 to TRBJ1-6, with D tentatively TRBD1 (5 bases). V lost 2 bases, J lost 8 bases, and 10 bases lay in between. The CDR3 contains 14 residues. CDR1 is MNHNS and CDR2 is SASEGT in the germline V gene.

This clone is a singleton in its sample. The J gene is TRBJ2-3, the V gene TRBV4-2, with a possible D match to TRBD2 (5 bases). Germline V lookup: CDR1 LGHNA, CDR2 YNFKEQ. This CDR3 spans 16 amino acids. The germline V and J ends were trimmed by 2 bases and 4 bases, with 16 bases remaining between them. The CDR3 DNA follows: TGTGCCAGCAGCCAAACTGCGGACTTGGGCCCAGATACGCAGTATTTT. Protein product: CASSQTADLGPDTQYF.

V gene TRBV5-1 combines with J gene TRBJ2-7; TRBD1 agrees at 7 bases. V shed 0 bases and J 2 bases; nucleotides not matched to a gene: 5. Germline CDR1 and CDR2: SGHRS and YFSETQ. The CDR3 sequence is 15 residues long. The CDR3 protein is CASSLERTGPYEQYF. For the CDR3, the DNA is TGCGCCAGCAGCTTGGAGCGGACAGGACCCTACGAGCAGTACTTC.

This clone was detected a few times. V gene TRBV11-2 combines with J gene TRBJ1-6; D uncertain. The CDR3 is 16 residues long. Germline values: CDR1 SGHAT, CDR2 FQNNGV. Deletions cut 5 bases from V and 0 bases from J, with 11 bases between. This chain's CDR3 is CASSPEGSSYNSPLHF. The CDR3 nucleotides are TGTGCCAGCAGCCCGGAAGGGAGCTCCTATAATTCACCCCTCCACTTT. Full variable domain (outside the CDR3, taken from reference TRBV11-2 and TRBJ1-6): EAGVAQSPRYKIIEKRQSVAFWCNPISGHATLYWYQQILGQGPKLLIQFQNNGVVDDSQLPKDRFSAERLKGVDSTLKIQPAKLEDSAVYLCASSPEGSSYNSPLHFGNGTRLTVT.

V is TRBV7-2 and J is TRBJ1-2; TRBD1 aligns across 7 bases. The CDR3 spans 13 residues. Germline lookup yields CDR1 SGHTA and CDR2 FQGNSA. V lost 6 bases to trimming and J lost 8 bases; unmatched junction nucleotides: 9. The DNA for the CDR3 is TGTGCCAGCAGTACGATGACAGGGCGAGGCTACACCTTC. Protein sequence: CASSTMTGRGYTF.

The rearrangement uses TRBV7-2 and TRBJ2-1, with D perhaps TRBD2 (6 bases). This CDR3 region has 15 residues. V gave up 1 base and J gave up 4 bases, with 11 bases separating them. Per the germline V gene, CDR1 is SGHTA and CDR2 is FQGNSA. The CDR3 DNA sequence: TGTGCCAGCAGCTTAGGAGTAGGGACTTACAATGAGCAGTTCTTC. Its translation is CASSLGVGTYNEQFF.

This clone turned up a few times. This chain links TRBV19 with TRBJ1-5; possibly TRBD1 for D (6 bases). The CDR3 has 16 residues. Germline V gene sequence: CDR1 LNHDA, CDR2 SQIVND (reference sequence). V was pared by 9 bases and J by 0 bases, with 18 bases between. The CDR3 is CASRQDSTISNQPQHF. The CDR3 nucleotides read TGTGCCAGCCGTCAGGACAGCACGATTAGCAATCAGCCCCAGCATTTT.

Points on this clone: A much larger clone differs from this one at a single base, so this may be a read error. J is TRBJ2-1 and V is TRBV9; possibly TRBD2 for D (6 bases). Germline V gene sequence: CDR1 SGDLS, CDR2 YYNGEE. The CDR3 extends over 15 amino acids. CDR3 in amino acids: CANSVDGSSYNEQFF. The CDR3 region has the DNA TGTGCCAACAGCGTAGACGGGAGCTCCTACAATGAGCAGTTCTTC.

The V call is TRBV7-6, the J call TRBJ1-1; possible D gene TRBD1, 5 bases. Deletions cut 7 bases from V and 6 bases from J, with 24 bases between. CDR1 SGHVS and CDR2 FNYEAQ come from the germline V gene. The CDR3 spans 16 residues. The CDR3 loop reads CASTITPGGNGAEAFF. CDR3 in DNA: TGTGCCAGCACCATTACGCCGGGGGGTAATGGGGCTGAAGCTTTCTTT.

The rearrangement joins TRBV5-4 to TRBJ1-2, with 7 bases fitting TRBD1. This CDR3 has 13 amino acids. Germline assignment: CDR1 SGHNT and CDR2 YYREEE (reference sequence). V shed 6 bases and J 4 bases; nucleotides not matched to a gene: 6. CDR3 residues: CASTVDRTYGYTF. CDR3 DNA sequence: TGTGCCAGCACCGTGGACAGGACCTATGGCTACACCTTC.

V is TRBV5-1 and J is TRBJ1-3, with D unresolved. CDR1 is SGHRS, CDR2 YFSETQ, per germline. The CDR3 has 16 amino acids. Trimming left V 4 bases short and J 0 bases short, with 14 bases between. CDR3 in amino acids: CASSPYPGISGNTIYF. The DNA for the CDR3 is TGCGCCAGCAGCCCGTATCCGGGAATCTCTGGAAACACCATATATTTT. Variable domain in full (rest from reference TRBV5-1 and TRBJ1-3): KAGVTQTPRYLIKTRGQQVTLSCSPISGHRSVSWYQQTPGQGLQFLFEYFSETQRNKGNFPGRFSGRQFSNSRSEMNVSTLELGDSALYLCASSPYPGISGNTIYFGEGSWLTVV.

The genes are TRBV7-8 and TRBJ2-1; 10 bases are a match to TRBD1. The CDR3 is made up of 16 amino acids. Trimming removed 4 bases from V and 7 bases from J; junction bases left unmatched: 10. The V gene's germline CDR1 is SGHVS and CDR2 FQNEAQ. CDR3 DNA sequence: TGTGCCAGCAGCTCACCGACAGGGGGCTATGTAAATGAGCAGTTCTTC. This gives the protein CASSSPTGGYVNEQFF.

This clone was seen a few times. The V and J genes are TRBV7-2 and TRBJ2-1; weak D call: TRBD2 (7 bases). The CDR3 spans 17 residues. Per germline, CDR1 SGHTA and CDR2 FQGNSA. Trimming pared 2 bases from V and 2 bases from J, leaving 16 bases between. CDR3 loop: CASSLSWGGATYNEQFF. In nucleotides, the CDR3 is TGTGCCAGCAGCTTAAGTTGGGGGGGGGCGACCTACAATGAGCAGTTCTTC.

The V and J genes are TRBV6-5 and TRBJ1-1, with D perhaps matching TRBD1 (6 bases). Germline lookup yields CDR1 MNHEY and CDR2 SVGAGI. This CDR3 spans 13 amino acids. The ends were cut back, 6 bases at V and 8 bases at J, with 16 bases in the middle. CDR3 loop: CASRVRDMGEAFF. The CDR3 DNA reads as TGTGCCAGCAGGGTCCGGGACATGGGAGAAGCTTTCTTT.

The rearrangement links TRBV5-4 to TRBJ2-5, with TRBD2 identical over 12 bases. Per the germline V gene, CDR1 is SGHNT and CDR2 is YYREEE (reference sequence). The CDR3 runs to 15 residues. V shed 2 bases and J 5 bases; nucleotides not matched to a gene: 4. DNA of the CDR3: TGTGCCAGCAGCTTACCACTAGCGGGAGGTGAGACCCAGTACTTC. It yields the protein CASSLPLAGGETQYF.

CDR3 amino acids: CASSEPIRAGGPDTQYF. In DNA, the CDR3 is TGCGCCAGCAGTGAGCCTATACGAGCGGGGGGGCCAGATACGCAGTATTTT. The chain is built from TRBV10-1 and TRBJ2-3, with 10 bases lining up with TRBD2. With 2 bases clipped from V and 4 bases from J, the junction kept 9 bases outside the gene matches. The CDR3 extends over 17 amino acids. Germline CDR1 WNHNN, CDR2 SYGVQD (reference sequence).

The V gene is TRBV24-1, the J gene TRBJ2-1, with 10 positions matching TRBD2. Germline-derived CDR1 and CDR2 are KGHDR and SFDVKD. The J segment lost 4 bases and the V segment lost 3 bases, leaving 14 bases of the junction unmatched. This CDR3 has 19 amino acids. The CDR3 nucleotides read TGTGCCACCAGTGATGCGGCTAGCGGGGGCCCTACCTCTTACAATGAGCAGTTCTTC. The encoded protein is CATSDAASGGPTSYNEQFF.

The gene calls are TRBV28 and TRBJ1-1; 12 bases map to TRBD1. From germline, CDR1 is MDHEN and CDR2 SYDVKM. The CDR3 totals 13 residues. V lost 10 bases and J lost 5; bases outside the gene matches: 5. DNA of the CDR3: TGTGCCACCCAGGGACAGGGGGCGACTGAAGCTTTCTTT. This translates into CATQGQGATEAFF. Together with reference TRBV28 and TRBJ1-1, the CDR3 gives the full variable domain: DVKVTQSSRYLVKRTGEKVFLECVQDMDHENMFWYRQDPGLGLRLIYFSYDVKMKEKGDIPEGYSVSREKKERFSLILESASTNQTSMYLCATQGQGATEAFFGQGTRLTVV.

V usage is TRBV19 and J usage is TRBJ2-7; D may be TRBD1 (6 bases). The CDR3 covers 16 residues. The V gene lost 3 bases and the J gene lost 3 bases, with 18 bases spanning the gap. Germline V gene sequence: CDR1 LNHDA, CDR2 SQIVND (reference sequence). The CDR3 bases are TGTGCCAGTAGTATCGGCCTAAGAACAGGGAACTACGAGCAGTACTTC. This codes for CASSIGLRTGNYEQYF.

The V and J genes are TRBV6-5 and TRBJ1-1; D uncertain. The CDR3 spans 13 residues. Germline V CDR1 and CDR2: MNHEY, SVGAGI. Trimming took 6 bases from V and 1 from J, leaving 9 bases between them. The CDR3 loop reads CASSRTENTEAFF. The CDR3 bases are TGTGCCAGCAGCCGTACAGAGAACACTGAAGCTTTCTTT.

This chain joins TRBV30 and TRBJ2-2; D unresolved. V was trimmed by 3 bases and J by 2 bases, leaving 10 bases between them. Per the germline V gene, CDR1 is GTSNPN and CDR2 is SVGIG (reference sequence). This CDR3 spans 14 amino acids. The CDR3 sequence is CAWRSERNTGELFF. As DNA, the CDR3 is TGTGCCTGGAGGTCCGAGAGAAACACCGGGGAGCTGTTTTTT.

The rearrangement uses TRBV28 and TRBJ1-1, with 7 bases that match TRBD1. V was pared by 2 bases and J by 2 bases, with 5 bases of the junction left unmatched. From germline, CDR1 is MDHEN and CDR2 SYDVKM. The CDR3 runs 15 residues. The CDR3 bases are TGTGCCAGCAGTTTAGGGCGGGACAGAAACACTGAAGCTTTCTTT. It is translated as CASSLGRDRNTEAFF.

The rearrangement uses TRBV5-5 and TRBJ2-3; D is uncertain. This CDR3 comprises 17 residues. V lost 2 bases, J lost 4 bases, and 20 bases lay in between. The germline gives CDR1 SGHKS, CDR2 YYEKEE (reference sequence). The DNA for the CDR3 is TGTGCCAGCAGCTTTTCCGCTCTCATAGTCGCGGCAGATACGCAGTATTTT. Amino acid sequence: CASSFSALIVAADTQYF.

About this clone: The junction shows a germline mismatch at one end, possibly a read error. The chain uses TRBV4-2 and TRBJ2-7, with 9 bases identical to TRBD1. The CDR3 covers 18 residues. The V gene's germline CDR1 is LGHNA and CDR2 YNFKEQ. This CDR3 reads CASRQEPPGQGFYYEQYF. For the CDR3, the DNA is TGTGCCAGCAGACAAGAACCTCCGGGACAGGGTTTTTACTACGAGCAGTACTTC.

This clone came up a few times. The chain couples TRBV6-6 to TRBJ1-2; TRBD1 might be the D (6 bases). Germline CDR1 is MNHNY and CDR2 is SVGAGI (reference sequence). CDR3 length: 14 residues. V was shortened by 8 bases and J by 4 bases, with 17 bases between the two germline ends. The CDR3, as DNA: TGTGCCAGCTTACCACAGGGACGCCTCTATGGCTACACCTTC. Amino acids: CASLPQGRLYGYTF.

J is TRBJ2-7 and V is TRBV6-1; tentative D call: TRBD2 (6 bases). The ends were cut back, 1 base at V and 3 bases at J, with 10 bases in the middle. CDR1 is MNHNS and CDR2 is SASEGT in the germline V gene. The CDR3 covers 14 residues. In DNA form, the CDR3 reads TGTGCCAGCAGTGAAGAAGACGGGAGCTACGAGCAGTACTTC. Amino acids: CASSEEDGSYEQYF.